The 2 T cell receptor beta chains below come from one sample, sequenced in a study of OX40 agonist ivuxolimab in advanced cancers. TCRdb keeps only in-frame clones here, not all; method: immunoSEQ multiplex PCR. Among approximately 61,000 clones listed, just over 90% were seen once. The sample consisted of CD4+ or CD8+ T cells sorted from blood, taken in a trial of the OX40 agonist ivuxolimab. The receptor set was obtained from an adult with an advanced solid tumor such as melanoma, head and neck, liver or kidney cancer.

The chain uses TRBV7-9 and TRBJ1-1; D not certain. The V end lost 4 bases, the J end lost 3 bases, and 18 bases lay between the germline ends. Germline CDR1 SEHNR, CDR2 FQNEAQ (reference sequence). This CDR3 is 16 amino acids long. The CDR3 bases are TGTGCCAGCAGCTGGTCAGGCGGCCGTGTGGACACTGAAGCTTTCTTT. It is translated as CASSWSGGRVDTEAFF.

This clone appeared a single time. Mismatch with germline at one junction end may stem from a read error. The chain couples TRBV6-1 to TRBJ2-7, with a tentative D call TRBD2 (6 bases). Germline V gives CDR1 MNHNS, CDR2 SASEGT. The length of the CDR3 is 16 residues. The CDR3 nucleotides are TGTGCCGGCAGTGAACTAGCCGGGTTAACCTCCTACGAGCAGTACTTC. Amino acid sequence: CAGSELAGLTSYEQYF.